This T cell receptor beta chain was identified during a study of beta chain features in type 1 diabetes. Overall study: The examined sorted cells totaled fewer than 110,000,000 across samples.

Trimming cost V 5 bases and J 0 bases, with 14 bases left between them. This CDR3 has 16 residues. Germline V gene lookup returns CDR1 SGHVS and CDR2 FQNEAQ. Expressed TCRB transcripts were sequenced because the isolated RNA had all been reverse transcribed beforehand. Here immunoSEQ multiplex PCR was the method, and the copy in TCRdb shows in-frame clones only, minus some. The table shows about 260,000 clones, with under 70% occurring only once. Sequencing was done on a sample of naive CD4+ T cells from blood. This sequence originates from a man aged 25-40 years in good health. This chain joins TRBV7-8 and TRBJ2-4; D may match TRBD1 or TRBD2 (5 bases each). The CDR3 spells CASSNPGTGAKNIQYF. In DNA form, the CDR3 reads TGTGCCAGCAGCAACCCCGGGACGGGAGCCAAAAACATTCAGTACTTC. Looking up the rest from reference TRBV7-8 and TRBJ2-4 gives the full variable domain: GAGVSQSPRYKVAKRGQDVALRCDPISGHVSLFWYQQALGQGPEFLTYFQNEAQLDKSGLPSDRFFAERPEGSVSTLKIQRTQQEDSAVYLCASSNPGTGAKNIQYFGAGTRLSVL.